The T cell receptor beta chain under discussion was sequenced for a study of cytomegalovirus exposure and HLA in healthy donors. Whole-study results and caveats: Reportedly, fewer N-insertions than the 666-donor mean appeared in an Asian-associated ancestry cluster in a later analysis. In a later analysis, HLA-associated beta chains showed higher expansion and lower generation probabilities than comparable chains. As a later analysis revealed, the rate of TCR association differed by HLA locus, with DRB1 most and HLA-C fewest.

The sample holds one count of this clone. The antigen is not known. Healthy individuals who donated bone marrow served as the donors. V was trimmed by 4 bases and J by 7 bases, leaving 8 bases between them. The CDR3 totals 12 residues. Germline V lookup: CDR1 ENHRY, CDR2 SYGVKD. Primers: 60 Vbeta forward and 13 Jbeta reverse. The table came from immunoSEQ multiplex PCR; TCRdb's copy has only in-frame clones and leaves some out. The table includes about 200,000 clones, 78% detected once. The genes are TRBV10-3 and TRBJ1-5; D unresolved. The sequencing input was PBMCs. The receptor was isolated from a woman aged 30 to 39 in good health and CMV-seropositive. CDR3 in amino acids: CAISGGKQPQHF. The CDR3 DNA sequence: TGTGCCATCAGTGGAGGGAAGCAGCCCCAGCATTTT.